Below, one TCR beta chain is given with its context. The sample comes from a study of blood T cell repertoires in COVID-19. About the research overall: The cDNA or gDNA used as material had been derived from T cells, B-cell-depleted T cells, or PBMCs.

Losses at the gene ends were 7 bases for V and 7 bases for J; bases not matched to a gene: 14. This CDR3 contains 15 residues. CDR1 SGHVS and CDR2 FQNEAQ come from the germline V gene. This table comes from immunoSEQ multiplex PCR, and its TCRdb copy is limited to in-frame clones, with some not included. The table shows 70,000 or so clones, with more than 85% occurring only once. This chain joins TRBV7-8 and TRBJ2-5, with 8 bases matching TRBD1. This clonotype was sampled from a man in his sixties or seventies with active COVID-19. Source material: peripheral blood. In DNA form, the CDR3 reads TGTGCCAGCACCCCAGGGCAGGGGGCGGTCGGGACCCAGTACTTC. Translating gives CASTPGQGAVGTQYF.